This T cell receptor beta chain was identified during a study of blood T cell repertoires in COVID-19. The repertoire was sequenced with immunoSEQ multiplex PCR; TCRdb's copy has only in-frame clones and lacks some. The table lists around 100,000 clones, roughly 84% of them singletons, with 0.83% in the top ten. Sequenced input: peripheral blood. The origin of this receptor is a woman aged 70-85 years with acute or convalescent COVID-19.

CDR3 region: CASSWDRITYGYTF. The CDR3 coding sequence is TGTGCCAGCAGCTGGGACAGGATTACCTATGGCTACACCTTC. This chain links TRBV5-8 with TRBJ1-2; 8 bases are shared with TRBD1. The J segment lost 4 bases and the V segment lost 3 bases, leaving 5 bases of the junction unmatched. Per germline, CDR1 SGHTS and CDR2 YDEGEE. The CDR3 loop spans 14 amino acids.